This TCR beta chain comes out of a study of T cells in Graves' hyperthyroidism and ophthalmopathy. Study conclusions and caveats: In blood, most of the thyroid clonotypes expanded above 0.001 were also present. Model output signaled ophthalmopathy a median about seven months ahead of onset. A model of 13 V-J features distinguished ophthalmopathy from stable hyperthyroidism.

TCR beta CDR3 regions were amplified from RNA. The HTBI primer set drove a first-round RT-PCR of the TCR CDR3. In TCRdb, the multiplex PCR reads were re-called with MiXCR into one record per CDR3 protein. The sample has around 660,000 distinct CDR3 sequences; less than 45% are singletons. Germline V gene sequence: CDR1 PRHDT, CDR2 FYEKMQ (reference sequence). V lost 7 bases and J lost 8, with 14 bases in between. The CDR3 runs 12 residues. Clinical symptoms, serum thyroxine, TRAb, thyroid ultrasound and orbital computed tomography informed diagnoses. A remark on this clonotype: Antigen unknown.

The rearrangement joins TRBV13 to TRBJ1-2; a possible D gene is TRBD1 (5 bases). Sequences were obtained from peripheral blood or thyroid tissue (not recorded which). This clonotype was obtained from an adult man with Graves' disease, either hyperthyroidism or ophthalmopathy (not recorded which). The CDR3 coding sequence is TGTGCCAGCAACGACGGACATTTGGGCTACACCTTC. Its protein is CASNDGHLGYTF.